The 26 T cell receptor beta chains below come from one sample, sequenced in a study of cytotoxic CD8 clonotypes in ibrutinib-treated CLL. Only in-frame clones appear in the TCRdb table, and some are missing; sequencing was by immunoSEQ multiplex PCR. Of more than 75,000 clones listed, roughly four fifths are singletons. The starting material was PBMCs, obtained after 24 months of ibrutinib treatment. Source of these receptors: a human donor with chronic lymphocytic leukemia.

The chain uses TRBV5-1 and TRBJ2-7; D is uncertain. This CDR3 spans 14 amino acids. Per the germline V gene, CDR1 is SGHRS and CDR2 is YFSETQ. The V end was cut by 3 bases, the J end by 2 bases, with 12 bases between. The CDR3 sequence is CASSSDGTPYEQYF. As DNA, the CDR3 is TGCGCCAGCAGCTCGGATGGCACCCCCTACGAGCAGTACTTC.

This clone was found once. J is TRBJ2-1 and V is TRBV15, with D possibly being TRBD2 (5 bases). Per germline, CDR1 LNHNV and CDR2 YYDKDF (reference sequence). Between the trimmed V and J ends, which lost 1 base and 6 bases, there was a span of 10 bases. This CDR3 has 14 amino acids. CDR3 nucleotides: TGTGCCACCAGCAGAGGAGCGGAGTTCAATGAGCAGTTCTTC. This encodes CATSRGAEFNEQFF.

The chain joins TRBV5-6 to TRBJ1-2, with 9 bases aligning to TRBD1. CDR3 length equals 13 residues. With 4 bases clipped from V and 8 bases from J, the junction kept 6 bases outside the gene matches. The germline gives CDR1 SGHDT, CDR2 YYEEEE. The CDR3 reads CASSKDRGKGYTF. The CDR3 region has the DNA TGTGCCAGCAGCAAGGACAGGGGAAAGGGCTACACCTTC.

This clone was detected only a few times. The CDR3 sequence is CASSLASGRANRDTQYF. DNA for the CDR3: TGTGCCAGCAGCTTGGCGTCCGGGAGGGCCAACCGGGATACGCAGTATTTT. The chain combines TRBV5-4 with TRBJ2-3, with 8 bases aligning to TRBD2. The CDR3 runs 17 residues. J was trimmed by 6 bases and V by 0 bases; bases with no gene match: 12. The V gene's germline CDR1 is SGHNT and CDR2 YYREEE (reference sequence).

The chain is built from TRBV5-1 and TRBJ1-1; D ambiguous. Germline lookup yields CDR1 SGHRS and CDR2 YFSETQ. Deletions cut 4 bases from V and 1 base from J, with 11 bases between. The CDR3 consists of 14 residues. CDR3 bases: TGCGCCAGCAGCCAGTTATCCGGGAACACTGAAGCTTTCTTT. It is translated as CASSQLSGNTEAFF.

The chain joins TRBV28 to TRBJ2-7; unclear D gene. The V gene lost 11 bases and the J gene lost 0 bases, with 8 bases spanning the gap. The V gene's germline CDR1 is MDHEN and CDR2 SYDVKM. This CDR3 is built from 11 residues. The CDR3, as DNA: TGTGCCTCAACGAGCTCCTACGAGCAGTACTTC. Its protein is CASTSSYEQYF.

This chain links TRBV7-2 with TRBJ2-7; TRBD2 matches 7 bases. Germline V lookup: CDR1 SGHTA, CDR2 FQGNSA. The CDR3 spans 15 residues. Trimming cost V 5 bases and J 6 bases; bases outside gene matches: 13. In DNA form, the CDR3 reads TGTGCCAGCAGCCCCGGGACTAAAGTTCTCATCGAGCAGTACTTC. Translated, it gives CASSPGTKVLIEQYF.

V usage is TRBV19 and J usage is TRBJ2-7, with 11 bases aligning to TRBD1. The length of the CDR3 is 14 residues. Germline CDR1 and CDR2: LNHDA and SQIVND (reference sequence). Trimming at V came to 6 bases and at J to 4 bases, leaving 5 bases not matched to a gene. The CDR3 sequence is CASRGTGGEYEQYF. The CDR3 nucleotides read TGTGCCAGTAGGGGGACAGGGGGAGAGTACGAGCAGTACTTC.

In DNA, the CDR3 is TGTGCCAGCAGCACAGGGGCGGGAGGCCTCTACGAGCAGTACTTC. Its protein product is CASSTGAGGLYEQYF. The gene calls are TRBV11-2 and TRBJ2-7; possible D gene TRBD2, 8 bases. Germline CDR1 is SGHAT and CDR2 is FQNNGV. Trimming removed 5 bases from V and 3 bases from J, with 17 bases in between. The CDR3 has 15 residues.

The V and J genes are TRBV29-1 and TRBJ2-7, with 7 bases identical to TRBD1. Germline V gene lookup returns CDR1 SQVTM and CDR2 ANQGSEA. CDR3 length: 12 amino acids. V lost 5 bases and J lost 2; bases outside the gene matches: 3. In DNA form, the CDR3 reads TGCAGCGTTCAACAGGGGCCCTACGAGCAGTACTTC. Its translation: CSVQQGPYEQYF.

In regard to this clone: Other DNA sequences in the sample encode the same CDR3. This chain links TRBV7-9 with TRBJ1-4; D possibly corresponds to TRBD1 (5 bases). CDR1 and CDR2 from the germline V gene are SEHNR and FQNEAQ (reference sequence). The CDR3 is 14 amino acids. V gave up 3 bases and J gave up 4 bases, with 9 bases separating them. The CDR3 coding sequence is TGTGCCAGCAGCTTCGGGGGGAGTAATGAAAAACTGTTTTTT. This gives the protein CASSFGGSNEKLFF.

The chain recombines TRBV7-3 with TRBJ1-6; 7 bases line up with TRBD1. The V segment lost 0 bases and the J segment 4 bases; nucleotides outside the gene matches: 6. Germline V gene lookup returns CDR1 SGHTA and CDR2 FQGTGA. CDR3 length equals 17 residues. The CDR3: CASSLTAPGQYNSPLHF. The CDR3 DNA reads as TGTGCCAGCAGCTTAACCGCCCCGGGACAGTATAATTCACCCCTCCACTTT. The full variable domain, with the rest looked up from reference TRBV7-3 and TRBJ1-6, is GAGVSQTPSNKVTEKGKYVELRCDPISGHTALYWYRQSLGQGPEFLIYFQGTGAADDSGLPNDRFFAVRPEGSVSTLKIQRTERGDSAVYLCASSLTAPGQYNSPLHFGNGTRLTVT.

V and J are TRBV4-1 and TRBJ1-2; D may be TRBD1 (5 bases). CDR3 length: 15 amino acids. CDR1 and CDR2 from the germline V gene are MGHRA and YSYEKL. V was pared by 3 bases and J by 5 bases, with 16 bases between. The CDR3: CASSHTGTGIYGYTF. CDR3 in DNA: TGCGCCAGCAGCCACACCGGGACGGGTATTTATGGCTACACCTTC.

This chain uses TRBV4-1 with TRBJ1-1; possibly TRBD1 for D (6 bases). Trimming took off 0 bases at V and 6 bases at J, with 14 bases between the two ends. CDR1 MGHRA and CDR2 YSYEKL come from the germline V gene. The CDR3 totals 15 residues. CDR3 nucleotide sequence: TGCGCCAGCAGCCAAGAATGGAGGGGGTCCGCTGAAGCTTTCTTT. Protein product: CASSQEWRGSAEAFF.

CDR3 sequence (DNA): TGTGCCAGCAGCTTTACGTACGAGCAGTACTTC. It translates to CASSFTYEQYF. The chain links TRBV7-8 to TRBJ2-7, with D unclear. The V gene's germline CDR1 is SGHVS and CDR2 FQNEAQ. The CDR3 runs 11 residues. V lost 3 bases and J lost 4, with 4 bases in between.

This clone was seen just once. The V gene is TRBV6-1, the J gene TRBJ1-2; 8 bases align to TRBD1. The CDR3 has 16 amino acids. Germline values: CDR1 MNHNS, CDR2 SASEGT. V gave up 4 bases and J gave up 6 bases; unmatched junction bases: 13. DNA of the CDR3: TGTGCCAGCAGTGCCACAAACAGGGGGATTATTGATGGCTACACCTTC. Amino acids: CASSATNRGIIDGYTF.

This rearrangement joins TRBV9 to TRBJ2-3; D not certain. This CDR3 is 12 amino acids long. Germline CDR1 reads SGDLS; CDR2 reads YYNGEE. With 4 bases removed from V and 2 bases from J, the gap between germline ends came to 5 bases. The CDR3 is CASSPNTDTQYF. The CDR3 DNA reads as TGTGCCAGCAGCCCAAACACAGATACGCAGTATTTT.

This chain connects TRBV28 to TRBJ2-7, with TRBD1 as a possible D gene (6 bases). This CDR3 has 14 residues. The ends were cut back, 6 bases at V and 2 bases at J, with 14 bases in the middle. Per the germline V gene, CDR1 is MDHEN and CDR2 is SYDVKM. CDR3 DNA sequence: TGTGCCAGCAGGCTAGGACAGATGCCCTACGAGCAGTACTTC. It specifies CASRLGQMPYEQYF. The whole variable domain, filled in from reference TRBV28 and TRBJ2-7, reads DVKVTQSSRYLVKRTGEKVFLECVQDMDHENMFWYRQDPGLGLRLIYFSYDVKMKEKGDIPEGYSVSREKKERFSLILESASTNQTSMYLCASRLGQMPYEQYFGPGTRLTVT.

This chain's CDR3 is CASRATSGSTGELFF. CDR3 nucleotides: TGTGCCAGTAGAGCGACTAGCGGGAGCACCGGGGAGCTGTTTTTT. The chain is built from TRBV19 and TRBJ2-2, with 12 bases identical to TRBD2. Trimming cost V 6 bases and J 4 bases; bases outside gene matches: 3. This CDR3 has 15 residues. CDR1 and CDR2 (germline): LNHDA, SQIVND (reference sequence).

The CDR3 sequence: CAISVSRTEGEQYF. CDR3 nucleotide sequence: TGTGCCATCAGTGTTTCGCGGACGGAAGGCGAGCAGTACTTC. The V and J genes are TRBV10-3 and TRBJ2-7; unclear D gene. Trimming took off 4 bases at V and 6 bases at J, with 16 bases between the two ends. Germline-derived CDR1 and CDR2 are ENHRY and SYGVKD. This CDR3 comprises 14 residues.

The chain combines TRBV27 with TRBJ2-7, with TRBD2 matching over 12 bases. V was clipped by 4 bases and J by 5 bases; unmatched bases: 3. Per germline, CDR1 MNHEY and CDR2 SMNVEV (reference sequence). This CDR3 is 14 amino acids long. The CDR3 DNA follows: TGTGCCAGCAGTTCTCGACTAGCGGGAGACGAGCAGTACTTC. Translating it yields CASSSRLAGDEQYF.

J is TRBJ1-2 and V is TRBV11-2; TRBD1 is a possible D gene (5 bases). There are 14 residues in the CDR3. Germline values: CDR1 SGHAT, CDR2 FQNNGV. V gave up 5 bases and J gave up 3 bases, with 13 bases separating them. The CDR3 coding sequence is TGTGCCAGCAGCCAGTATACAGGAGACTATGGCTACACCTTC. Protein product: CASSQYTGDYGYTF. Full variable domain (missing parts from reference TRBV11-2 and TRBJ1-2): EAGVAQSPRYKIIEKRQSVAFWCNPISGHATLYWYQQILGQGPKLLIQFQNNGVVDDSQLPKDRFSAERLKGVDSTLKIQPAKLEDSAVYLCASSQYTGDYGYTFGSGTRLTVV.

The V call is TRBV28, the J call TRBJ2-7; a possible D gene is TRBD2 (5 bases). CDR1 and CDR2 (germline): MDHEN, SYDVKM. Trimming took off 1 base at V and 3 bases at J, with 10 bases between the two ends. The CDR3 runs 14 residues. CDR3 DNA: TGTGCCAGCAGTTTATTCGCGGGTAGCTACGAGCAGTACTTC. It encodes CASSLFAGSYEQYF.

The V call is TRBV6-4, the J call TRBJ1-1, with D tentatively TRBD1 (6 bases). This CDR3 region has 17 residues. The ends were cut back, 0 bases at V and 5 bases at J, with 19 bases in the middle. Germline lookup yields CDR1 MRHNA and CDR2 SNTAGT. CDR3 in DNA: TGTGCCAGCAGTGACTCTGGGGGGGCCTGGAGTAAGACTGAAGCTTTCTTT. It encodes CASSDSGGAWSKTEAFF.

The genes are TRBV6-6 and TRBJ2-5; D unresolved. CDR1 MNHNY and CDR2 SVGAGI come from the germline V gene (reference sequence). The V end lost 6 bases, the J end lost 0 bases, and 14 bases lay between the germline ends. The CDR3 runs 15 residues. The CDR3 sequence: CASRERRDNQETQYF. For the CDR3, the DNA is TGTGCCAGCAGGGAGAGAAGGGATAACCAAGAGACCCAGTACTTC.

The rearrangement uses TRBV7-2 and TRBJ2-1; the match to TRBD2 covers 9 bases. V dropped 2 bases and J dropped 3; count of bases not matched to a gene: 2. CDR1 is SGHTA and CDR2 is FQGNSA in the germline V gene. The CDR3 loop spans 15 amino acids. The CDR3 nucleotides are TGTGCCAGCAGCTTAACTAGCGGGTTCTACAATGAGCAGTTCTTC. This gives the protein CASSLTSGFYNEQFF.